Listed below are T cell receptor beta chains from one sample, sequenced in a study of T cell repertoires in cytomegalovirus infection. TCRdb reprocessed the reads with MiXCR, giving one entry per CDR3 protein. The sample carries 500,000 to 600,000 distinct CDR3 sequences, 16% recorded once. The sample comprised CD8+ T cells from PBMCs. The source of these receptors is a human donor in good health (CMV status not recorded). Some clones in this sample may be carry-over from other donors' samples. Each CDR3 is given with its conserved first and last residue. The D gene is left open where the match is weak. For some rows the clone size is stated as once, few or many, or as a class when expanded; others skip it.

.	TRBV5-1	TRBJ2-7	.	TGCGCCAGCAGCTTGGAAACGGATTCCGACGAGCAGTACTTC	CASSLETDSDEQYF
.	TRBV27	TRBJ1-1	few	TGTGCCAGCAGTTTAGGGGTAATAGGTGAAGCTTTCTTT	CASSLGVIGEAFF
TRBD2	TRBV7-9	TRBJ2-5	many	TGTGCCAGCAGCGGAACGATAGCGGGAGAGGGTGAGACCCAGTACTTC	CASSGTIAGEGETQYF
TRBD2	TRBV5-6	TRBJ2-1	.	TGTGCCAGCAGCTTGTTAGCTTGGGGGAGGGCTAATGAGCAGTTCTTC	CASSLLAWGRANEQFF
.	TRBV11-2	TRBJ2-7	many	TGTGCCAGCAGCTTGCCCCATAAATACGAGCAGTACTTC	CASSLPHKYEQYF
.	TRBV7-8	TRBJ2-7	many	TGTGCCAGCAGCACGAGCCCACTCGAGCAGTACTTC	CASSTSPLEQYF
TRBD1	TRBV20-1	TRBJ1-1	.	TGCAGTGCTAGAGGGGGCCCGGGACAGGGGGCGCGTACTGAAGCTTTCTTT	CSARGGPGQGARTEAFF
.	TRBV27	TRBJ2-7	many	TGTGCCAGCAGTTTATCGTCAGGGAAGGAGCAGTACTTC	CASSLSSGKEQYF
TRBD1	TRBV29-1	TRBJ2-7	.	TGCAGCGTTGAAGATCGACAGGGAGACTCCTACGAGCAGTACTTC	CSVEDRQGDSYEQYF
.	TRBV5-1	TRBJ2-1	few	TGCGCCAGCAGCTCGCCGGGACATTTGGAGCAGTTCTTC	CASSSPGHLEQFF
.	TRBV29-1	TRBJ1-2	.	TGCAGCGTTGTGGGGGGCGGCGCCGCCTATGGCTACACCTTC	CSVVGGGAAYGYTF
.	TRBV15	TRBJ2-5	.	TGTGCCACCAGCAGGGAGGAGTCGGTTGAGGAAGGCTATAAAGAGACCCAGTACTTC	CATSREESVEEGYKETQYF
TRBD2	TRBV9	TRBJ2-1	few	TGTGCCAGCAGCCCCGGGGCTAGCGGGATATACAATGAGCAGTTCTTC	CASSPGASGIYNEQFF
.	TRBV4-1	TRBJ2-5	few	TGCGCCAGCAGCCAAGAATGGAGCGGAACGGGAGAGACCCAGTACTTC	CASSQEWSGTGETQYF
.	TRBV7-8	TRBJ2-3	many	TGTGCCAGCAGCCTCCCTGGAAGCCTAACCCCGCATACGCAGTATTTT	CASSLPGSLTPHTQYF
.	TRBV9	TRBJ1-4	.	TGTGCCAGCAGCCCAGGGACGCGTGAAAAACTGTTTTTT	CASSPGTREKLFF
TRBD2	TRBV7-6	TRBJ2-7	.	TGTGCCAGCAGCTTAGCGCGGGAGCGCGCCTACGTGCAGTACTTC	CASSLARERAYVQYF
.	TRBV18	TRBJ2-1	.	TGTGCCAGCTCACCACTGTCGGTTAGCGGAACCAACAATGAGCAGTTCTTC	CASSPLSVSGTNNEQFF
TRBD2	TRBV11-2	TRBJ2-5	.	TGTGCCAGCAGCTCCATCTTGGCTAGCGGGTCACAAGAGACCCAGTACTTC	CASSSILASGSQETQYF
TRBD1	TRBV5-1	TRBJ1-2	few	TGCGCCAGCAGCAACAGGGGTGGCTACACCTTC	CASSNRGGYTF
.	TRBV27	TRBJ1-5	many	TGTGCCAGCAGTTTAGTGGGGGGGAACCGGCGGTGGCCGTTTAATCAGCCCCAGCATTTT	CASSLVGGNRRWPFNQPQHF
.	TRBV7-9	TRBJ1-4	.	TGTGCCAGCAGCTTAGCACGGGGGCAAGAAAAACTGTTTTTT	CASSLARGQEKLFF
.	TRBV6-1	TRBJ2-1	.	TGTGCCAGCAGGCTAGCGTACAATGAGCAGTTCTTC	CASRLAYNEQFF
TRBD2	TRBV4-1	TRBJ2-1	.	TGCGCCAGCAGCCAAGAGTCGGGACTAGCGGGAGTTGAGCAGTTCTTC	CASSQESGLAGVEQFF
.	TRBV6-8	TRBJ2-5	few	TGTGCCAGCAGACTCAACTGGAGGGAGCCCCAAGAGACCCAGTACTTC	CASRLNWREPQETQYF
TRBD2	TRBV9	TRBJ2-1	.	TGTGCCAGCAGCATGATAGCGGGTGCTTCTTACAATGAGCAGTTCTTC	CASSMIAGASYNEQFF
.	TRBV29-1	TRBJ1-1	few	TGCAGCGTCCCGGACACGTACTTGAACACTGAAGCTTTCTTT	CSVPDTYLNTEAFF
.	TRBV6-5	TRBJ1-6	.	TGTGCCAGCCAACCCCTCGGTAATTCACCCCTCCACTTT	CASQPLGNSPLHF
.	TRBV20-1	TRBJ2-7	few	TGCAGTGCTAGAGTCGGTCCAGGGCTGCGCGAGCAGTACTTC	CSARVGPGLREQYF
.	TRBV11-2	TRBJ2-7	many	TGTGCCAGCAGCCCTCAACGGGGGGCCTCCTACGAGCAGTACTTC	CASSPQRGASYEQYF
.	TRBV11-2	TRBJ2-7	.	TGTGCCAGCAGCCCCCTCCGACCCGAGCAGTACTTC	CASSPLRPEQYF
TRBD2	TRBV7-9	TRBJ2-2	many	TGTGCCAGCAGCTCCGGACTAGCGGGAGAGGGGGACACCGGGGAGCTGTTTTTT	CASSSGLAGEGDTGELFF
TRBD1	TRBV5-5	TRBJ2-1	few	TGTGCCAGCAGCAAGAATACCGGGACAGGCAATGAGCAGTTCTTC	CASSKNTGTGNEQFF
.	TRBV15	TRBJ2-1	.	TGTGCCACCACCTCTACCCAGCTAGTATCCTACAATGAGCAGTTCTTC	CATTSTQLVSYNEQFF
.	TRBV11-2	TRBJ2-1	many	TGTGCCAGCAGCGTAGAACTAGCATCCTATGAGCAGTTCTTC	CASSVELASYEQFF
.	TRBV6-5	TRBJ2-2	.	TGTGCCAGCAGTCACTGGCAGAGCGGCAGATACACCGGGGAGCTGTTTTTT	CASSHWQSGRYTGELFF
.	TRBV7-6	TRBJ1-5	many	TGTGCCAGCAGCTTAGGCGACTCCACCAATCAGCCCCAGCATTTT	CASSLGDSTNQPQHF
TRBD1	TRBV9	TRBJ1-4	.	TGTGCCAGCTGCCCCGGGACAGGGTGCCGAAAACTGTTTTTT	CASCPGTGCRKLFF
TRBD2	TRBV20-1	TRBJ2-1	few	TGCAGTTCAGCCGGGACTAGTTATCATGAGCAGTTCTTC	CSSAGTSYHEQFF
.	TRBV20-1	TRBJ2-5	.	TGCAGTGCTAGAGATTGGGAGCGGCCTCCTCAAGAGACCCAGTACTTC	CSARDWERPPQETQYF
.	TRBV7-8	TRBJ2-1	many	TGTGCCAGCAGCACGGTGCCCGGGACGGTATACGACAATGAGCAGTTCTTC	CASSTVPGTVYDNEQFF
.	TRBV19	TRBJ2-7	.	TGTGCCAGTAGTATAATGGGTGGGAGCTCCTACGAGCAGTACTTC	CASSIMGGSSYEQYF